This T cell receptor beta chain was captured by sequencing in a study of cytomegalovirus exposure and HLA in healthy donors. Study results and limitations: Segments of the TCR beta V type were, in most cases, productive about 87% or about 30% of the time in an earlier analysis. CMV serostatus alone was available as immune exposure information. In a later analysis, an Asian-associated ancestry cluster reportedly showed fewer N-insertions than the 666-donor mean.

The study ran its PCR with 60 Vbeta and 13 Jbeta primers. TCRdb's table, derived via immunoSEQ multiplex PCR, lists solely in-frame clones and lacks some. The table includes about 130,000 clones, approximately 68% detected once. This clone appeared once. Its antigen is not identified. Samples came from healthy bone marrow donors. Germline loops: CDR1 MNHEY, CDR2 SMNVEV (reference sequence). The CDR3 covers 14 residues. The V gene lost 2 bases and the J gene lost 4 bases, with 9 bases spanning the gap. The origin of this receptor is a man younger than 40 in good health and CMV-seropositive. The sample comprised PBMCs. This chain links TRBV27 with TRBJ1-3, with D perhaps TRBD1 (6 bases). The CDR3 region is CASSLARGGNTIYF. As DNA, the CDR3 is TGTGCCAGCAGTTTAGCCAGGGGAGGAAACACCATATATTTT.